Presented here are 29 T cell receptor beta chains from one specimen sequenced in a study of circulating and synovial CD4+ cells in juvenile arthritis. This table comes from immunoSEQ multiplex PCR, and its TCRdb copy is limited to in-frame clones, with some not included. This sample has about 36,000 clones, with approximately 94% found just once. The sequencing input was CD4+ T cells from blood. All receptors come from a human donor with juvenile idiopathic arthritis.

The chain is built from TRBV6-4 and TRBJ2-5; D is possibly TRBD1 (6 bases). This CDR3 comprises 13 residues. V was shortened by 9 bases and J by 14 bases, with 25 bases between the two germline ends. CDR1 MRHNA and CDR2 SNTAGT come from the germline V gene. Here the CDR3 DNA reads TGTGCCAGTTACCGGGACACCCGCATACTTGCCTACTTC. Its protein is CASYRDTRILAYF.

The chain has TRBV1 and TRBJ1-6. TRBV1 is a documented pseudogene. CDR3 length equals 17 residues. CDR3 coding DNA: TGCACCAGCAGCCAAACCCCGCGGGGAAATGGGTATTCACCCCTCCACTTT. The encoded protein is CTSSQTPRGNGYSPLHF.

The V gene is TRBV7-2, the J gene TRBJ2-7, with TRBD1 matching over 9 bases. The CDR3 runs 14 residues. Trimming cost V 1 base and J 6 bases; bases outside gene matches: 4. Germline CDR1 SGHTA, CDR2 FQGNSA. CDR3 nucleotides: TGTGCCAGCAGCTTAGGGACAGGGGTTAGCGAGCAGTACTTC. The encoded protein is CASSLGTGVSEQYF. Full variable domain (rest looked up from reference TRBV7-2 and TRBJ2-7): GAGVSQSPSNKVTEKGKDVELRCDPISGHTALYWYRQSLGQGLEFLIYFQGNSAPDKSGLPSDRFSAERTGGSVSTLTIQRTQQEDSAVYLCASSLGTGVSEQYFGPGTRLTVT.

V usage is TRBV7-2 and J usage is TRBJ1-2, with 9 bases aligning to TRBD1. V was clipped by 4 bases and J by 4 bases; unmatched bases: 10. Germline CDR1 is SGHTA and CDR2 is FQGNSA. The CDR3 length is 16 residues. The CDR3 loop is CASSSWTGEAFYGYTF. For the CDR3, the DNA is TGTGCCAGCAGCTCCTGGACAGGGGAGGCCTTCTATGGCTACACCTTC.

The V and J genes are TRBV4-2 and TRBJ1-1; D may be TRBD1 (6 bases). The ends were cut back, 4 bases at V and 1 base at J, with 10 bases in the middle. Germline lookup yields CDR1 LGHNA and CDR2 YNFKEQ. This CDR3 is built from 14 residues. CDR3 protein: CASSPQGSNTEAFF. The CDR3 DNA sequence: TGTGCCAGCAGCCCTCAGGGGTCGAACACTGAAGCTTTCTTT.

J is TRBJ2-5 and V is TRBV18; D is undetermined. Near its end, the DNA agrees better with TRBJ2-7, so the J call may be wrong. This CDR3 contains 14 residues. The germline CDR1 and CDR2 sequences are KGHSH and LQKENI. In DNA form, the CDR3 reads TGTGCCAGCTCACCTTCACAGAACTCCTACGAGCAGTACTTC. This sequence encodes CASSPSQNSYEQYF.

This chain links TRBV25-1 with TRBJ2-3; perhaps TRBD1 as D (5 bases). The V end was cut by 3 bases, the J end by 1 base, with 11 bases between. This CDR3 contains 15 residues. The V gene's germline CDR1 is MGHDK and CDR2 SYGVNS. The CDR3 DNA reads as TGTGCCAGCAGTGACTTTCCCAGGGGCACAGATACGCAGTATTTT. Translation: CASSDFPRGTDTQYF.

The V gene is TRBV4-1, the J gene TRBJ1-5; unclear D gene. Between the trimmed V and J ends, which lost 2 bases and 2 bases, there was a span of 7 bases. Germline V lookup: CDR1 MGHRA, CDR2 YSYEKL. This CDR3 has 14 amino acids. The CDR3 nucleotides read TGCGCCAGCAGCCAACCAGGTGGCAATCAGCCCCAGCATTTT. It yields the protein CASSQPGGNQPQHF.

The CDR3 loop is CASRLQGDALTGELFF. CDR3 DNA sequence: TGTGCAAGTCGATTACAGGGGGATGCCCTCACCGGGGAGCTGTTTTTT. J is TRBJ2-2 and V is TRBV12-2; TRBD1, as called in the table, went unchecked against the DNA. TRBV12-2 counts as a pseudogene. The CDR3 is made up of 16 amino acids.

The chain has TRBV9 and TRBJ2-6; D is perhaps TRBD1 (6 bases). This CDR3 has 15 amino acids. In germline, CDR1 is SGDLS, CDR2 YYNGEE. V was clipped by 0 bases and J by 3 bases, with 7 bases between them. CDR3 nucleotide sequence: TGTGCCAGCAGCGTAGGGGGGCTTGGGGCCAACGTCCTGACTTTC. Encoded protein: CASSVGGLGANVLTF. Full variable domain (rest looked up from reference TRBV9 and TRBJ2-6): DSGVTQTPKHLITATGQRVTLRCSPRSGDLSVYWYQQSLDQGLQFLIQYYNGEERAKGNILERFSAQQFPDLHSELNLSSLELGDSALYFCASSVGGLGANVLTFGAGSRLTVL.

This clone was seen a handful of times. V gene TRBV2 combines with J gene TRBJ1-3; D gene unclear. CDR3 length: 13 residues. The ends were cut back, 3 bases at V and 5 bases at J, with 8 bases in the middle. Germline V gives CDR1 SNHLY, CDR2 FYNNEI. The CDR3 region has the DNA TGTGCCAGCAGTGAGTTTGTTAGAAACACCATATATTTT. This encodes CASSEFVRNTIYF.

The J gene is TRBJ2-7, the V gene TRBV4-3; a possible D gene is TRBD2 (5 bases). The CDR3 totals 13 residues. The V end lost 0 bases, the J end lost 6 bases, and 9 bases lay between the germline ends. Germline V gives CDR1 LGHNA, CDR2 YSLEER. In DNA form, the CDR3 reads TGCGCCAGCAGCCAAGATCTAGAGGGCGAGCAGTACTTC. Translating it yields CASSQDLEGEQYF.

The J gene is TRBJ2-3, the V gene TRBV6-1, with 13 bases matching TRBD2. V lost 8 bases and J lost 3; bases outside the gene matches: 14. The CDR3 totals 18 residues. CDR1 is MNHNS and CDR2 is SASEGT in the germline V gene. Here the CDR3 DNA reads TGTGCCAGCGGTGGGACTAGCGGGGCCCAACGCTGGACAGATACGCAGTATTTT. Encoded protein: CASGGTSGAQRWTDTQYF.

The chain has TRBV6-1 and TRBJ1-2; TRBD1 is a possible D gene (6 bases). V was shortened by 5 bases and J by 3 bases, with 13 bases between the two germline ends. This CDR3 has 14 amino acids. Germline loops: CDR1 MNHNS, CDR2 SASEGT. CDR3 nucleotide sequence: TGTGCCAGCAGTAGCCAGGGGTTCGACTATGGCTACACCTTC. Amino acids: CASSSQGFDYGYTF.

This chain joins TRBV5-1 and TRBJ2-6; 7 positions match TRBD1. Germline lookup yields CDR1 SGHRS and CDR2 YFSETQ. J gave up 0 bases and V 6 bases, and 12 bases lay outside the gene matches. The length of the CDR3 is 18 residues. The DNA of the CDR3 is TGCGCCAGCACCGAACCGGGACAGCCATTCTCTGGGGCCAACGTCCTGACTTTC. This encodes CASTEPGQPFSGANVLTF.

The rearrangement joins TRBV4-3 to TRBJ2-7; possibly TRBD1 for D (6 bases). Germline V gives CDR1 LGHNA, CDR2 YSLEER. V was cut by 3 bases and J by 6 bases, with 21 bases left in between. The CDR3 has 16 amino acids. CDR3 sequence: CASSQGKTRGPGEQYF. CDR3 DNA: TGCGCCAGCAGCCAGGGTAAAACCAGGGGTCCGGGCGAGCAGTACTTC.

Details on this clone: The junction differs from germline at one of its ends, possibly a read error. The same CDR3 can be traced to other DNA sequences in this sample. The V gene is TRBV14, the J gene TRBJ1-6; no clear D gene. Germline CDR1 and CDR2: SGHDN and FVKESK. This CDR3 is 16 amino acids long. DNA for the CDR3: TGTGCCAGCAGCCAAGGACGAGGGTATCGTTATTCCCCCCTCCACTTT. Translated: CASSQGRGYRYSPLHF.

The rearrangement joins TRBV27 to TRBJ1-1; D call uncertain. CDR3 length: 18 residues. The germline CDR1 and CDR2 sequences are MNHEY and SMNVEV (reference sequence). V lost 0 bases to trimming and J lost 0 bases, with 17 bases between them. The CDR3 region has the DNA TGTGCCAGCAGTTTATCCATCAAGAGGAAGTTCATGAACACTGAAGCTTTCTTT. The encoded protein is CASSLSIKRKFMNTEAFF.

V usage is TRBV4-2 and J usage is TRBJ2-2; tentative D call: TRBD1 (6 bases). Deletions cut 4 bases from V and 3 bases from J, with 9 bases between. Germline CDR1 and CDR2: LGHNA and YNFKEQ. This CDR3 has 14 residues. CDR3 DNA: TGTGCCAGCAGCCCACACAGGGACACCGGGGAGCTGTTTTTT. It specifies CASSPHRDTGELFF.

This chain connects TRBV5-4 to TRBJ2-7; TRBD2 is a possible D gene (6 bases). V lost 4 bases and J lost 0, with 11 bases in between. Germline V gene lookup returns CDR1 SGHNT and CDR2 YYREEE (reference sequence). The CDR3 is 14 amino acids. The CDR3 DNA sequence: TGTGCCAGCAGCCCTGACGGGAGCTCCTACGAGCAGTACTTC. Amino acids: CASSPDGSSYEQYF.

DNA for the CDR3: TGCGCCAGCAGTCAATCGACAGGGAAGGCGGTGACTGAAGCTTTCTTT. It translates to CASSQSTGKAVTEAFF. V and J are TRBV23-1 and TRBJ1-1; 7 bases are shared with TRBD1. TRBV23-1 qualifies as an ORF whose function is uncertain. This CDR3 contains 16 residues. With 0 bases clipped from V and 5 bases from J, the junction kept 9 bases outside the gene matches.

This rearrangement joins TRBV30 to TRBJ1-5; D ambiguous. The CDR3 has 14 amino acids. In germline, CDR1 is GTSNPN, CDR2 SVGIG (reference sequence). V gave up 0 bases and J gave up 0 bases, with 6 bases separating them. The CDR3 here is CAWSVVDSNQPQHF. CDR3 DNA: TGTGCCTGGAGTGTAGTAGATAGCAATCAGCCCCAGCATTTT.

Written as DNA, the CDR3 is TGTGCCAGCAGCTTCCTGGACAGGGCCGCTGGCTACACCTTC. Translation: CASSFLDRAAGYTF. This chain connects TRBV5-4 to TRBJ1-2; 8 bases map to TRBD1. CDR1 is SGHNT, CDR2 YYREEE, per germline (reference sequence). CDR3 length equals 14 residues. Trimming cost V 2 bases and J 7 bases; bases outside gene matches: 7.

J is TRBJ1-1 and V is TRBV19, with a weak D call TRBD1 (5 bases). CDR1 is LNHDA and CDR2 is SQIVND in the germline V gene (reference sequence). The CDR3 spans 13 residues. The ends were cut back, 5 bases at V and 0 bases at J, with 7 bases in the middle. DNA of the CDR3: TGTGCCAGTAGTCCACAGGTGAACACTGAAGCTTTCTTT. This codes for CASSPQVNTEAFF.

This clone has a single count. The chain recombines TRBV7-2 with TRBJ1-6, with D perhaps matching TRBD1 (6 bases). The germline V gene encodes CDR1 SGHTA and CDR2 FQGNSA. Deletions cut 1 base from V and 7 bases from J, with 11 bases between. The CDR3 runs 15 residues. For the CDR3, the DNA is TGTGCCAGCAGCTTAGTCGGACAGAGGAATTCACCCCTCCACTTT. Translated: CASSLVGQRNSPLHF.

This clone has a single count. CDR3 sequence (DNA): TGTGCCAGCAGCTTGGCCCCGGGACAGGATGGCTACACCTTC. This codes for CASSLAPGQDGYTF. The chain joins TRBV5-6 to TRBJ1-2, with 8 bases fitting TRBD1. The CDR3 consists of 14 residues. V lost 0 bases to trimming and J lost 6 bases; unmatched junction nucleotides: 4. Germline CDR1 and CDR2: SGHDT and YYEEEE. Based on the CDR3 plus reference TRBV5-6 and TRBJ1-2, the full variable domain is DAGVTQSPTHLIKTRGQQVTLRCSPKSGHDTVSWYQQALGQGPQFIFQYYEEEERQRGNFPDRFSGHQFPNYSSELNVNALLLGDSALYLCASSLAPGQDGYTFGSGTRLTVV.

This rearrangement joins TRBV7-3 to TRBJ2-1; D may be TRBD1 (6 bases). With 6 bases removed from V and 4 bases from J, the gap between germline ends came to 16 bases. Germline V gives CDR1 SGHTA, CDR2 FQGTGA. This CDR3 has 15 residues. The CDR3 region has the DNA TGTGCCAGCAGTCAGGGCAGGGGTTCGTACAATGAGCAGTTCTTC. Translating gives CASSQGRGSYNEQFF.

The chain has TRBV7-8 and TRBJ2-3, with 9 bases aligning to TRBD2. After removal of 5 bases from V and 7 bases from J, the junction contained 13 bases not matched to a gene. The CDR3 spans 16 residues. Germline V gene lookup returns CDR1 SGHVS and CDR2 FQNEAQ. The CDR3 spells CASSLEGLAGENTQYF. CDR3 nucleotide sequence: TGTGCCAGCAGCCTCGAGGGACTAGCCGGAGAAAATACGCAGTATTTT. Full variable domain (outside the CDR3, taken from reference TRBV7-8 and TRBJ2-3): GAGVSQSPRYKVAKRGQDVALRCDPISGHVSLFWYQQALGQGPEFLTYFQNEAQLDKSGLPSDRFFAERPEGSVSTLKIQRTQQEDSAVYLCASSLEGLAGENTQYFGPGTRLTVL.

V is TRBV5-4 and J is TRBJ2-7, with 12 bases that match TRBD1. The CDR3 runs to 16 residues. CDR1 is SGHNT, CDR2 YYREEE, per germline (reference sequence). Trimming took 4 bases from V and 3 from J; bases not matched to a gene: 8. The CDR3 here is CASSKSGTGGLYEQYF. The CDR3 nucleotides are TGTGCCAGCAGCAAGTCCGGGACAGGGGGCCTCTACGAGCAGTACTTC.